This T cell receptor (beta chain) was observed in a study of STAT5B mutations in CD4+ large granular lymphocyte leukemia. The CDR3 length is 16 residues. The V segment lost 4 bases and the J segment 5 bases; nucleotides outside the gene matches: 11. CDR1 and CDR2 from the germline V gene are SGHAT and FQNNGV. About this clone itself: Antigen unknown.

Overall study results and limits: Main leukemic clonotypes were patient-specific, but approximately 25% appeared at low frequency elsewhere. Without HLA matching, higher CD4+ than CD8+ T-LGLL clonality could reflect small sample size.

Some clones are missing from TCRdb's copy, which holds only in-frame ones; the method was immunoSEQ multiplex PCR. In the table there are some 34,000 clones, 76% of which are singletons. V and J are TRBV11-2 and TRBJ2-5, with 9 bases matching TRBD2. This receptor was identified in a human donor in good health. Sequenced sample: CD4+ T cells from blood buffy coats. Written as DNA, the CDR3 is TGTGCCAGCAGCTCGGGGACTAGCTTGAGTATCGAGACCCAGTACTTC. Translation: CASSSGTSLSIETQYF.